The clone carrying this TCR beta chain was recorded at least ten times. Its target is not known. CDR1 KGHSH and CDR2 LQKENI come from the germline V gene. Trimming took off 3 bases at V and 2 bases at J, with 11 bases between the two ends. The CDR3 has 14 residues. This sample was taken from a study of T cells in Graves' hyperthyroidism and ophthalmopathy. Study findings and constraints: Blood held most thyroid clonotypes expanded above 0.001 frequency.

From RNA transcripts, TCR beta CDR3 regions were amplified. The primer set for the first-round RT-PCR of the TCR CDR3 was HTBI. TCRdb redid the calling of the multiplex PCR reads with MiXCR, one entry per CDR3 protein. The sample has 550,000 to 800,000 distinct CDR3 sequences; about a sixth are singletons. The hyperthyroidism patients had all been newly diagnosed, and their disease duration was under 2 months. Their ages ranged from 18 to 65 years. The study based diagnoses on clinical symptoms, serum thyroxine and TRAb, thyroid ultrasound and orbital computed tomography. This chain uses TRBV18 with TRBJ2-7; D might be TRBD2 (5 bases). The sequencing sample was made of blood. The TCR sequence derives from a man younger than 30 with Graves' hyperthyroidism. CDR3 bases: TGTGCCAGCTCACCCTCGGACTTGCCCTACGAGCAGTACTTC. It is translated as CASSPSDLPYEQYF.